The next 18 T cell receptor beta chains were all read from a single sample in a study of T cell changes during pregnancy in multiple sclerosis. Measured with immunoSEQ multiplex PCR; TCRdb has only the in-frame clones, and not every one. The sample includes approximately 43,000 clones, 85% to 95% of them seen just once. The sequences come from CD8+ T cells from peripheral blood mononuclear cells, collected after pregnancy. The receptors come from a female donor with multiple sclerosis, enrolled in a pregnancy study.

This clone came up a few times. The rearrangement links TRBV2 to TRBJ2-7, with a possible D match to TRBD2 (5 bases). The V end was cut by 6 bases, the J end by 7 bases, with 19 bases between. This CDR3 has 14 residues. Germline CDR1 and CDR2: SNHLY and FYNNEI. CDR3 region: CASRLLARPGEQYF. The DNA of the CDR3 is TGTGCCAGCAGGTTACTTGCGAGGCCGGGGGAGCAGTACTTC.

J is TRBJ1-2 and V is TRBV9, with D hard to call. The CDR3 runs to 15 residues. The germline V and J ends were trimmed by 1 base and 1 base, with 11 bases remaining between them. CDR1 is SGDLS, CDR2 YYNGEE, per germline. In DNA form, the CDR3 reads TGTGCCAGCAGCGTAAAGAGGATTTTTAACTATGGCTACACCTTC. It codes for CASSVKRIFNYGYTF. The entire variable domain, with the rest obtained from reference TRBV9 and TRBJ1-2, is as follows: DSGVTQTPKHLITATGQRVTLRCSPRSGDLSVYWYQQSLDQGLQFLIQYYNGEERAKGNILERFSAQQFPDLHSELNLSSLELGDSALYFCASSVKRIFNYGYTFGSGTRLTVV.

V is TRBV7-9 and J is TRBJ2-7; 8 bases match TRBD1. CDR1 is SEHNR, CDR2 FQNEAQ, per germline (reference sequence). The CDR3 is 15 amino acids. The V segment lost 5 bases and the J segment 2 bases; nucleotides outside the gene matches: 8. The CDR3 coding sequence is TGTGCCAGCAGCGCCCAACAGGGGGTGACCTACGAGCAGTACTTC. Residues: CASSAQQGVTYEQYF.

This clone was detected once. This chain connects TRBV13 to TRBJ1-5; perhaps TRBD1 as D (5 bases). Trimming removed 2 bases at V and 6 bases at J, with 8 bases between. This CDR3 has 13 residues. Germline V CDR1 and CDR2: PRHDT, FYEKMQ (reference sequence). CDR3 residues: CASSLSGGQPQHF. CDR3 nucleotides: TGTGCCAGCAGCTTATCGGGGGGTCAGCCCCAGCATTTT.

The V gene is TRBV10-2, the J gene TRBJ2-7; 8 bases match TRBD1. CDR1 is WSHSY and CDR2 is SAAADI in the germline V gene. V lost 0 bases to trimming and J lost 5 bases; unmatched junction nucleotides: 6. The CDR3 has 15 residues. CDR3 region: CASSESADRAHEQYF. The CDR3 DNA reads as TGCGCCAGCAGTGAGTCTGCGGACAGGGCCCACGAGCAGTACTTC.

About this clone itself: The junction shows a germline mismatch at one end, possibly a read error. The CDR3 DNA sequence: TGTACCAGCAGTTCGACGGGACTAGCGGAAACCTACGAGCAGTACTTC. Its translation: CTSSSTGLAETYEQYF. The chain carries TRBV28 and TRBJ2-7; 11 bases line up with TRBD2. Germline assignment: CDR1 MDHEN and CDR2 SYDVKM. CDR3 size: 16 residues. The full variable domain, rest sourced from reference TRBV28 and TRBJ2-7, is DVKVTQSSRYLVKRTGEKVFLECVQDMDHENMFWYRQDPGLGLRLIYFSYDVKMKEKGDIPEGYSVSREKKERFSLILESASTNQTSMYLCTSSSTGLAETYEQYFGPGTRLTVT.

The rearrangement uses TRBV2 and TRBJ2-2, with a tentative D call TRBD1 (6 bases). CDR1 SNHLY and CDR2 FYNNEI come from the germline V gene. This CDR3 is 15 amino acids long. Trimming took 6 bases from V and 1 from J, leaving 12 bases between them. CDR3 in amino acids: CASSLQGRNTGELFF. In DNA form, the CDR3 reads TGTGCCAGCAGCCTACAGGGTCGGAACACCGGGGAGCTGTTTTTT.

CDR3: CASSQANRGGETQYF. The CDR3 coding sequence is TGCGCCAGCAGCCAAGCCAACAGGGGCGGGGAGACCCAGTACTTC. This chain uses TRBV4-3 with TRBJ2-5, with TRBD1 identical over 7 bases. The CDR3 contains 15 residues. Unmatched junction bases numbered 7, after V lost 1 base and J lost 5 bases. Germline CDR1 reads LGHNA; CDR2 reads YSLEER.

The chain employs TRBV4-2 and TRBJ2-7; 7 bases line up with TRBD2. From germline, CDR1 is LGHNA and CDR2 YNFKEQ. The CDR3 loop spans 14 amino acids. Trimming removed 3 bases from V and 3 bases from J; junction bases left unmatched: 5. Here the CDR3 reads CASSQGGTRYEQYF. As DNA, the CDR3 is TGTGCCAGCAGCCAGGGAGGGACCCGCTACGAGCAGTACTTC.

V gene TRBV7-9 combines with J gene TRBJ2-3; TRBD2 aligns across 10 bases. Germline V gene lookup returns CDR1 SEHNR and CDR2 FQNEAQ (reference sequence). Trimming cost V 3 bases and J 4 bases; bases outside gene matches: 4. CDR3 length: 15 residues. CDR3 residues: CASSFPAGGADTQYF. The CDR3 bases are TGTGCCAGCAGCTTCCCAGCGGGGGGGGCAGATACGCAGTATTTT. The whole variable domain, remainder taken from reference TRBV7-9 and TRBJ2-3, is DTGVSQNPRHKITKRGQNVTFRCDPISEHNRLYWYRQTLGQGPEFLTYFQNEAQLEKSRLLSDRFSAERPKGSFSTLEIQRTEQGDSAMYLCASSFPAGGADTQYFGPGTRLTVL.

The chain carries TRBV13 and TRBJ2-7; tentatively, D is TRBD2 (5 bases). This CDR3 region has 16 residues. Germline V gene data show CDR1 as PRHDT and CDR2 as FYEKMQ (reference sequence). V was pared by 1 base and J by 3 bases, with 16 bases between. The CDR3 is CASSLVASAGIYEQYF. CDR3 nucleotides: TGTGCCAGCAGCTTAGTAGCGTCCGCTGGGATCTACGAGCAGTACTTC.

The J gene is TRBJ2-7, the V gene TRBV13; TRBD2 is a possible D gene (6 bases). V was pared by 0 bases and J by 1 base, with 16 bases between. Germline V gene sequence: CDR1 PRHDT, CDR2 FYEKMQ (reference sequence). The CDR3 contains 17 residues. The CDR3 bases are TGTGCCAGCAGCTTAGGCGTAAGGGGCGGGGAATCCTACGAGCAGTACTTC. It translates to CASSLGVRGGESYEQYF.

The chain couples TRBV7-6 to TRBJ2-3; D is undetermined. This CDR3 comprises 16 residues. With 5 bases removed from V and 0 bases from J, the gap between germline ends came to 15 bases. Germline V CDR1 and CDR2: SGHVS, FNYEAQ. CDR3 coding DNA: TGTGCCAGCAGCCCTAGTTACGATTCTAGCACAGATACGCAGTATTTT. It is translated as CASSPSYDSSTDTQYF.

The gene calls are TRBV14 and TRBJ2-7; D ambiguous. V was clipped by 3 bases and J by 2 bases, with 11 bases between them. The CDR3 has 14 residues. Germline loops: CDR1 SGHDN, CDR2 FVKESK. The CDR3 DNA reads as TGTGCCAGCAGCCATAGATTCGGTCCCTACGAGCAGTACTTC. The encoded protein is CASSHRFGPYEQYF.

This chain uses TRBV6-1 with TRBJ2-3; D is unresolved. Germline V gene lookup returns CDR1 MNHNS and CDR2 SASEGT. The CDR3 contains 15 residues. Trimming pared 6 bases from V and 2 bases from J, leaving 15 bases between. This CDR3 is CASSDPSGHTDTQYF. For the CDR3, the DNA is TGTGCCAGCAGCGACCCTTCGGGTCACACAGATACGCAGTATTTT.

This chain uses TRBV7-9 with TRBJ2-7; possible D gene TRBD2, 6 bases. The germline V gene has CDR1 SEHNR and CDR2 FQNEAQ (reference sequence). The V end was cut by 4 bases, the J end by 3 bases, with 16 bases between. This CDR3 is 15 amino acids long. Here the CDR3 DNA reads TGTGCCAGCAGCTCCCGGGACTCCGGTTACTACGAGCAGTACTTC. It encodes CASSSRDSGYYEQYF.

With respect to this clone: Other nucleotide sequences from this sample produce the same CDR3. V and J are TRBV9 and TRBJ2-7, with 7 bases matching TRBD1. The V and J ends lost 4 bases and 2 bases, in that order; junction bases with no gene match: 6. CDR1 SGDLS and CDR2 YYNGEE come from the germline V gene. The length of the CDR3 is 14 residues. In DNA, the CDR3 is TGTGCCAGCAGCCCTCGGGACAGAGCCTACGAGCAGTACTTC. It translates to CASSPRDRAYEQYF.

The rearrangement links TRBV6-4 to TRBJ2-3; possibly TRBD2 for D (6 bases). The germline V gene encodes CDR1 MRHNA and CDR2 SNTAGT. The V end was cut by 2 bases, the J end by 4 bases, with 10 bases between. CDR3 size: 14 residues. The CDR3 protein is CASSDDTSPDTQYF. The CDR3 DNA reads TGTGCCAGCAGTGACGATACTAGCCCAGATACGCAGTATTTT.